This T cell receptor beta chain came from a study of cytomegalovirus exposure and HLA in healthy donors. The CDR3 sequence is 12 residues long. CDR1 and CDR2 (germline): SGHNT, YYREEE (reference sequence). Of note for this clone: The junction does not match germline at one end; this may be a read error.

The method was immunoSEQ multiplex PCR; TCRdb's version includes in-frame clones alone and lacks a portion of them. The sample lists about 130,000 clones, about 90% occurring once. Sample: PBMCs. This sequence joins TRBV5-4 and TRBJ1-1, with TRBD1 as a possible D gene (6 bases). The receptor's source is a woman aged 25 to 45 in good health and CMV-seropositive. CDR3 DNA sequence: TGTGCCACCAGCAGCAGGGGCACTGAAGCTTTCTTT. Protein sequence: CATSSRGTEAFF.